This TCR beta chain was retrieved from a study of T-cell memory formation after mild COVID-19. The CDR3 has 15 amino acids. Deletions cut 1 base from V and 0 bases from J, with 9 bases between. Germline V lookup: CDR1 SGHTA, CDR2 FQGNSA. TCRdb passed the 5' RACE reads through MiXCR, listing each CDR3 protein once. The sample comprises around 250,000 distinct CDR3 sequences, 15% to 20% of which are singletons, and roughly 25% rests with the top ten. The receptor was isolated from a man between 18 and 35 years old who had mild COVID-19 (a few samples of this study predate the infection). Cell type and time point are not known. The sequenced material came from PBMCs or a T cell subset sorted from them (not recorded which). The gene calls are TRBV7-2 and TRBJ1-2; possibly TRBD1 for D (6 bases). The chain's CDR3 is CASSLGQASNYGYTF. The DNA of the CDR3 is TGTGCCAGCAGCTTAGGACAGGCGTCTAACTATGGCTACACCTTC.